This T cell receptor (beta chain) is from a study of blood T cell repertoires in COVID-19. Study information: COVID-19 samples from acute and convalescent phases originated in the United States, Italy and Spain. T cells, B-cell-depleted T cells, or PBMCs provided the cDNA or gDNA that served as material.

The authors' processing: Using reference gene primer amplification, nucleated cell counts were estimated. Some clones are missing from TCRdb's copy, which holds only in-frame ones; the method was immunoSEQ multiplex PCR. The DNA gave D and trimming, while V, J and clone size come from that table. The table shows about 60,000 clones, with roughly 80% occurring only once. Germline V gives CDR1 SGHVS, CDR2 FQNEAQ. Germline trimming cut 5 bases from V and 5 bases from J; bases unmatched to any gene: 6. The CDR3 extends over 14 amino acids. The receptor was isolated from a human donor in a cohort sampled during active COVID-19. Sequencing was performed on peripheral blood. The rearrangement uses TRBV7-8 and TRBJ1-2; the match to TRBD1 covers 9 bases. DNA of the CDR3: TGTGCCAGCAGCACCGGACAGGGGATGTATGGCTACACCTTC. Its translation: CASSTGQGMYGYTF.